The present T cell receptor beta chain was sequenced within a study of Tregs in tolerant kidney transplant recipients. About this clone itself: Its antigen is unidentified.

Generated by immunoSEQ multiplex PCR, the TCRdb table keeps only in-frame clones and is missing some. The sample lists 90,000 to 150,000 clones, 92% occurring once. Germline V CDR1 and CDR2: SGHRS, YFSETQ. The CDR3 is 13 residues long. Trimming took 0 bases from V and 3 from J, leaving 6 bases between them. Study observations and caveats: Few patients were studied, so findings need validation in larger groups. No direct test of biological reproducibility was done here. Tregs expanded with activated donor B cells seemed most donor-specific.

The sample comprised CD4+ T cells from blood. The receptor was isolated from a human donor in good health. The chain uses TRBV5-1 and TRBJ2-5; no firm D call. As DNA, the CDR3 is TGCGCCAGCAGCTTGGCCAGCAAAGAGACCCAGTACTTC. Translated, it gives CASSLASKETQYF. The entire variable domain, with the rest obtained from reference TRBV5-1 and TRBJ2-5, is as follows: KAGVTQTPRYLIKTRGQQVTLSCSPISGHRSVSWYQQTPGQGLQFLFEYFSETQRNKGNFPGRFSGRQFSNSRSEMNVSTLELGDSALYLCASSLASKETQYFGPGTRLLVL.